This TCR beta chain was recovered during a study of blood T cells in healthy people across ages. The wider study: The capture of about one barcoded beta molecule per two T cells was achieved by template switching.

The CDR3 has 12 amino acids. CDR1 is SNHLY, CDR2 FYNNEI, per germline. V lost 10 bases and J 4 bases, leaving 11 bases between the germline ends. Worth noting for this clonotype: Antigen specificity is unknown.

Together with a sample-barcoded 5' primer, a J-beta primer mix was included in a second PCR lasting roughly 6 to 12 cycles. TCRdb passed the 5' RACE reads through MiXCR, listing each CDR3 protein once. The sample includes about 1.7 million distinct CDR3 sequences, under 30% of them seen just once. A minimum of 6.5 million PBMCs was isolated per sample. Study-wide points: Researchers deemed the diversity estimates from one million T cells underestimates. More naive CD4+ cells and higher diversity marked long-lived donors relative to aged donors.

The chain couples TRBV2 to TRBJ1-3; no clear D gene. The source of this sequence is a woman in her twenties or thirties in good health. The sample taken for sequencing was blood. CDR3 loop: CAIFLQGNTIYF. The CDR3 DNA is TGTGCCATATTTTTACAGGGAAACACCATATATTTT.